Listed below are T cell receptor beta chains from one sample, sequenced in a study of type 1 and type 2 diabetes patients. TCRdb analysed the multiplex PCR reads with MiXCR anew, one entry per CDR3 protein. Here the sample spans around 300,000 distinct CDR3 sequences, roughly 48% being singletons. The sequenced sample consisted of peripheral blood mononuclear cells (PBMCs). These receptors were collected from a man in his late teens or twenties with type 2 diabetes. CDR3s include the opening cysteine and the closing phenylalanine or tryptophan.

>14|TRBJ2-3|TRBV12-3/TRBV12-4
CASGSLAGSDTQYF
>16|TRBJ1-1|TRBV5-1
CASSGVGRAMNTEAFF
>15|TRBJ1-2|TRBV24-1
CATSDPTDREDGYTF
>15|TRBJ2-3|TRBV7-2
CASSLASGGPDTQYF
>12|TRBJ2-7|TRBV12-5
CASGLPPNEQYF
>14|TRBJ1-1|TRBV2
CASSEGTLRTEAFF
>16|TRBJ2-1|TRBV5-1
CASSLTSGGAYNEQFF
>16|TRBJ1-1|TRBV5-5
CASSPSRGQRNTEAFF
>16|TRBJ1-3|TRBV29-1
CSVEDYRGLEGNTIYF
>15|.|TRBV18
CASSLSGTGIDEQFF
>14|TRBJ1-2|TRBV12-3/TRBV12-4
CASSIYTASYGYTF
>15|TRBJ1-2|TRBV12-3/TRBV12-4
CASSQEAVGHYGYTF
>13|TRBJ2-7|TRBV2
CASSWTVTYEQYF
>15|TRBJ1-4|TRBV7-6
CASSLIRGPNEKLLF
>13|TRBJ1-2|TRBV19
CASSIYANYGYTF
>12|TRBJ2-2|TRBV6-6
CASRGHTGELFF
>15|TRBJ1-6|TRBV19
CATTDRGNIDSPLHF
>15|TRBJ2-5|TRBV30
CAWDARGGAGETQYF
>14|TRBJ2-7|TRBV14
CASTQIILDYEQYF
>14|TRBJ2-2|TRBV2
CASRRTVNTGELFF
>15|TRBJ1-2|TRBV7-9
CASSLSLILGYGYTF
>15|TRBJ2-7|TRBV20-1
CSASHLTDTMGEQYF
>17|TRBJ2-7|TRBV15
CATSRPGLAGGIYEQYF
>16|TRBJ2-5|TRBV6-5
CASSYYRVPGQETQYF
>14|TRBJ1-2|TRBV10-3
CAISESTDNYGYTF
>14|TRBJ1-4|TRBV25-1
CASSVAGTVEKLFF
>12|TRBJ1-1|TRBV20-1
CSAYRGVYEAFF
>16|TRBJ2-5|TRBV6-1
CASSEAYDPGQETQYF